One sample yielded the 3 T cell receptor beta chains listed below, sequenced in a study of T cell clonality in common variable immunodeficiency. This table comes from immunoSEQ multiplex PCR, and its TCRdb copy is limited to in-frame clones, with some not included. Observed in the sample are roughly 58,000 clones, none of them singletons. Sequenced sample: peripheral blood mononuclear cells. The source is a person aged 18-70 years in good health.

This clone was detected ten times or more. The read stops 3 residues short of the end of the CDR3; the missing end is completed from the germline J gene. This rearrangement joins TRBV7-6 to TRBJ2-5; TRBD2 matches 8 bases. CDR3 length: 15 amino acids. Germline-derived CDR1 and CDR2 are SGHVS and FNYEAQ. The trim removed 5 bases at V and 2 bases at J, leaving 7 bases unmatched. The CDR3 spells CASSRGGHQQETQYF. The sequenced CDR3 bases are TGTGCCAGCAGCCGGGGGGGGCACCAACAAGAGACC.

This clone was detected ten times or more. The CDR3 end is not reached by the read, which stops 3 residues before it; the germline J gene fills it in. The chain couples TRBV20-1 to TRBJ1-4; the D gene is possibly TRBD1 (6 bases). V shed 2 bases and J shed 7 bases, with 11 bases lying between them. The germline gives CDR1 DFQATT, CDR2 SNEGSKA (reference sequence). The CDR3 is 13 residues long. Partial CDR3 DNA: TGCAGTGCTAGAAACCACAGGGTTGAAAAA. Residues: CSARNHRVEK. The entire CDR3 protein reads CSARNHRVEKLFF.

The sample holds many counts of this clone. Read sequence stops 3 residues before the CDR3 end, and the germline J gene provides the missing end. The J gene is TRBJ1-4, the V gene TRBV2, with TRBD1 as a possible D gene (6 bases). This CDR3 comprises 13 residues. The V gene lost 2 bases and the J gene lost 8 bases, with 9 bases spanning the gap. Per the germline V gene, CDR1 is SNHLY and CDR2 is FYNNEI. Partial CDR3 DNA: TGTGCCAGCAGTGAAACAGGGCGGGAAAAA. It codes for CASSETGREK. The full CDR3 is CASSETGREKLFF. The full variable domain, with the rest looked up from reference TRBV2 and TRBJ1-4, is EPEVTQTPSHQVTQMGQEVILRCVPISNHLYFYWYRQILGQKVEFLVSFYNNEISEKSEIFDDQFSVERPDGSNFTLKIRSTKLEDSAMYFCASSETGREKLFFGSGTQLSVL.